The T cell receptor beta chain under discussion was sequenced for a study of shared clonotypes between healthy human individuals. Study at large: The donors, two women and three men, were aged 18 to 49.

The assay was run at deep level. Libraries were prepared by immunoSEQ multiplex PCR; TCRdb keeps only in-frame clonotypes and omits some of them. The sample contains around 2,100,000 clones, roughly 95% of which appear only once. Concerning this clone itself: The antigen is unknown.

Whole-study findings and limits: Non-shared clonotypes had lower generation probabilities than those shared by all four donors.

Naive CD8 isolation took CD45RO-negative cells positively selected for CCR7 and excluded terminally differentiated effector memory CD45RA+ cells. The CDR3 has 13 residues. Losses at the gene ends were 9 bases for V and 4 bases for J; bases not matched to a gene: 4. Germline V gene lookup returns CDR1 SGHRS and CDR2 YFSETQ. The TCR was taken from a man aged 18 to 30 in good health. V gene TRBV5-1 combines with J gene TRBJ2-2, with 9 positions matching TRBD1. Material for sequencing was naive CD8+ T cells sorted from blood. CDR3 DNA sequence: TGCGCCACCCCGGGACAGGGCACCGGGGAGCTGTTTTTT. Translating it yields CATPGQGTGELFF.